This T cell receptor (beta chain) was sequenced in a study of T-cell reconstitution after alpha-beta-depleted transplantation in children. A TCRbeta library incorporating unique molecular identifiers was prepared. In TCRdb, the PCR reads were re-called with MiXCR into one record per CDR3 protein. In the table there are approximately 510,000 distinct CDR3 sequences, approximately 20% of which are singletons. This clonotype was counted a few times. The starting material was PBMCs from the stem cell graft donor, obtained from the stem cell graft. This clonotype was sampled from a human donor who donated a stem cell graft to a child with acute lymphoblastic leukemia.

Here the CDR3 reads CASTVGTGDEQYF. In DNA form, the CDR3 reads TGTGCCAGCACCGTCGGGACAGGGGACGAGCAGTACTTC. This chain uses TRBV12-3 or TRBV12-4 with TRBJ2-7; 10 nucleotides align to TRBD1. After removal of 7 bases from V and 5 bases from J, the junction contained 5 bases not matched to a gene. There are 13 residues in the CDR3.